This T cell receptor (beta chain) was profiled in a study of shared clonotypes between healthy human individuals. Method: immunoSEQ multiplex PCR; TCRdb's copy keeps in-frame clones and lacks some. The data contain fewer than 850,000 clones, about two thirds of them singletons. The length of the CDR3 is 13 residues. V was pared by 0 bases and J by 4 bases, with 6 bases between. CDR1 SGHTA and CDR2 FQGTGA come from the germline V gene. This sequence was found in a woman aged 25 to 39 in good health. The chain combines TRBV7-3 with TRBJ2-5, with D perhaps being TRBD1 or TRBD2 (5 bases each). Input material: memory CD4+ T cells sorted from blood. Subset given: CD45RA-negative fraction. This CDR3 reads CASSLTGGETQYF. CDR3 nucleotides: TGTGCCAGCAGCTTAACTGGGGGAGAGACCCAGTACTTC.